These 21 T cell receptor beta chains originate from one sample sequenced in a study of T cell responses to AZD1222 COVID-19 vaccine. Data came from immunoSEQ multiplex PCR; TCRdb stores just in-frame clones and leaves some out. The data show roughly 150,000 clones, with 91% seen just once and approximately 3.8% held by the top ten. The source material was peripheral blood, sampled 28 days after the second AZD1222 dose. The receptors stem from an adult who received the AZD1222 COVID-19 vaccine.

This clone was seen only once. The CDR3 spells CASSQDGGGEQFF. The CDR3 nucleotides read TGTGCCAGCAGCCAAGATGGGGGGGGTGAGCAGTTCTTC. The rearrangement uses TRBV14 and TRBJ2-1, with 7 bases fitting TRBD2. Germline V gives CDR1 SGHDN, CDR2 FVKESK. The trim removed 0 bases at V and 9 bases at J, leaving 2 bases unmatched. CDR3 size: 13 residues.

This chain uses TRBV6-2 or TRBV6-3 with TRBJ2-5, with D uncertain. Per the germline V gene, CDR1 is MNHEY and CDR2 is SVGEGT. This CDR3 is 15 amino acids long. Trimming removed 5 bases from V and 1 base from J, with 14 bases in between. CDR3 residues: CASSRNVDLQETQYF. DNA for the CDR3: TGTGCCAGCAGTCGCAATGTCGATCTCCAAGAGACCCAGTACTTC.

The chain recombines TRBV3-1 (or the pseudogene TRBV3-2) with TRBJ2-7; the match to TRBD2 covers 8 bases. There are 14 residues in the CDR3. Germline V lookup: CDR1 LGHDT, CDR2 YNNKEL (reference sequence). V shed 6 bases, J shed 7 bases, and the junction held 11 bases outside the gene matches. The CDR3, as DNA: TGTGCCAGCAGTTACAGGGTCGGGAGGGGTGAGCAGTACTTC. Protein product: CASSYRVGRGEQYF.

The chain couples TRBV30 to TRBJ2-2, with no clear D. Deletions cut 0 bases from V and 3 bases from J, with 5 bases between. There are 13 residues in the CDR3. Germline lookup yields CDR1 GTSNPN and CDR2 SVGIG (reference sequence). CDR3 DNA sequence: TGTGCCTGGAGTGTGAGGCACACCGGGGAGCTGTTTTTT. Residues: CAWSVRHTGELFF.

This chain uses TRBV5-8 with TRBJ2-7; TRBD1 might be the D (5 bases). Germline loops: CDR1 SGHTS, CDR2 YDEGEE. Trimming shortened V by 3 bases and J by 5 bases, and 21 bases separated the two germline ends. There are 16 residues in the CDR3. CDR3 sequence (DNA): TGTGCCAGCAGCTATTATACAGGTCACCGTCGTGACGAGCAGTACTTC. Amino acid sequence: CASSYYTGHRRDEQYF.

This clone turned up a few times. As DNA, the CDR3 is TGTGCCAGCAGCTTACTGACAGGGGGAAACTATGGCTACACCTTC. Protein: CASSLLTGGNYGYTF. The chain couples TRBV11-2 to TRBJ1-2; 9 nucleotides match TRBD1. V was pared by 2 bases and J by 2 bases, with 3 bases of the junction left unmatched. This CDR3 contains 15 residues. Per germline, CDR1 SGHAT and CDR2 FQNNGV.

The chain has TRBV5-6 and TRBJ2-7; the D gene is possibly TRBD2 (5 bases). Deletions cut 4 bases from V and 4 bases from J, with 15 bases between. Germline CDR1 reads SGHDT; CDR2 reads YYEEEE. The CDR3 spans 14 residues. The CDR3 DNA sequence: TGTGCCAGCAGCAGTCCCGGGGTCGCGTACGAGCAGTACTTC. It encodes CASSSPGVAYEQYF.

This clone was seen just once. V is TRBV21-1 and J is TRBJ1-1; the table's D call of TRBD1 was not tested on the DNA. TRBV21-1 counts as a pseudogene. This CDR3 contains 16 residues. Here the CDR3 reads CASSAWGGQGGPEAFF. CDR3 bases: TGTGCCAGCAGCGCCTGGGGGGGACAGGGAGGACCTGAAGCTTTCTTT.

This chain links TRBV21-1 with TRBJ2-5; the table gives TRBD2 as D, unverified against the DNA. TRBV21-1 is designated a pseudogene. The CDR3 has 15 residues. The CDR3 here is CASSPRAGGQETQYF. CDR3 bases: TGTGCCAGCAGCCCCCGGGCGGGGGGTCAAGAGACCCAGTACTTC.

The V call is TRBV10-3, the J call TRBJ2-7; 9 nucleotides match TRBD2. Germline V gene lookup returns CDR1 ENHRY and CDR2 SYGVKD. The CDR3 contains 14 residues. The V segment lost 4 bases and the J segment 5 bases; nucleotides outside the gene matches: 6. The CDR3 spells CAISASGGPHEQYF. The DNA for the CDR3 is TGTGCCATCAGTGCGAGCGGGGGGCCCCACGAGCAGTACTTC.

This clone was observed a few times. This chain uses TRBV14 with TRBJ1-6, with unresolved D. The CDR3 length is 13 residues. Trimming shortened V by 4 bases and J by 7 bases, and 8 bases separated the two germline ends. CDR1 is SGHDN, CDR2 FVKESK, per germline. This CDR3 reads CASSPEWNSPLHF. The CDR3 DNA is TGTGCCAGCAGCCCGGAGTGGAATTCACCCCTCCACTTT.

The CDR3 coding sequence is TGTGCCAGCTCACCAATCGCTGCAACTAATGAAAAACTGTTTTTT. Translation gives CASSPIAATNEKLFF. The chain uses TRBV18 and TRBJ1-4, with D uncertain. V was shortened by 2 bases and J by 0 bases, with 7 bases between the two germline ends. The CDR3 contains 15 residues. The germline CDR1 and CDR2 sequences are KGHSH and LQKENI.

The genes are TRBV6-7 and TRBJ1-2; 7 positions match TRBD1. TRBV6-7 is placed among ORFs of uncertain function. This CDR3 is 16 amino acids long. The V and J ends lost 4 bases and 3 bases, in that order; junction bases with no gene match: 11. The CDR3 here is CASSLRSGGAYYGYTF. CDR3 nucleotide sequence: TGTGCCAGCAGTTTACGGTCAGGGGGTGCCTACTATGGCTACACCTTC.

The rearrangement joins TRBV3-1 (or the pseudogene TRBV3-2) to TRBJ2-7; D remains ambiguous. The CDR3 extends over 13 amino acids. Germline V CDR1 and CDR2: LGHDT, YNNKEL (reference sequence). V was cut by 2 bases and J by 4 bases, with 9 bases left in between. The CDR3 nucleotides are TGTGCCAGCAGCCAACCTGGAAAATACGAGCAGTACTTC. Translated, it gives CASSQPGKYEQYF.

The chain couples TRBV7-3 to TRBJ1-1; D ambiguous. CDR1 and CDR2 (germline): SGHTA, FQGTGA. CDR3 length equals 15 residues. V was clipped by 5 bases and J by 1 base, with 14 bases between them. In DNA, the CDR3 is TGTGCCAGCAGCCCGGACGTCGTTTGGAACACTGAAGCTTTCTTT. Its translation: CASSPDVVWNTEAFF.

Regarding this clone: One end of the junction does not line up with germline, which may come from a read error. The CDR3 sequence: CSVEGTGEDEKLFF. CDR3 coding DNA: TGCAGCGTAGAAGGGACAGGCGAGGATGAAAAACTGTTTTTT. The rearrangement links TRBV29-1 to TRBJ1-4, with 8 nucleotides matching TRBD1. Germline V gene lookup returns CDR1 SQVTM and CDR2 ANQGSEA. CDR3 size: 14 residues.

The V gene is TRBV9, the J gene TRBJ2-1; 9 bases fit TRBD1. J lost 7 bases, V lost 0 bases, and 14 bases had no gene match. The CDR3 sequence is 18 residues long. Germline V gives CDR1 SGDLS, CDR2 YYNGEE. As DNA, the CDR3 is TGTGCCAGCAGCGTAGGTTTGGTGGGACAGGGAATGGGTAATGAGCAGTTCTTC. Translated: CASSVGLVGQGMGNEQFF. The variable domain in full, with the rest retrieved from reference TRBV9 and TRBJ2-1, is DSGVTQTPKHLITATGQRVTLRCSPRSGDLSVYWYQQSLDQGLQFLIQYYNGEERAKGNILERFSAQQFPDLHSELNLSSLELGDSALYFCASSVGLVGQGMGNEQFFGPGTRLTVL.

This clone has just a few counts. DNA of the CDR3: TGTGCCAGCACCTGGGGGGACGAAGGCTACACCTTC. Its translation: CASTWGDEGYTF. The chain joins TRBV6-5 to TRBJ1-2; the D gene is possibly TRBD1 (5 bases). Germline loops: CDR1 MNHEY, CDR2 SVGAGI. The ends were cut back, 7 bases at V and 8 bases at J, with 14 bases in the middle. This CDR3 comprises 12 residues.

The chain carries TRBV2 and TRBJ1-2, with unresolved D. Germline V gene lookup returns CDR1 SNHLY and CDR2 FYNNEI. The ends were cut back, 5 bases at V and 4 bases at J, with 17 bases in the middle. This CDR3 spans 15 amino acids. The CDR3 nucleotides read TGTGCCAGCAGTCTCAGGCAGACGCTCTCCTATGGCTACACCTTC. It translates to CASSLRQTLSYGYTF.

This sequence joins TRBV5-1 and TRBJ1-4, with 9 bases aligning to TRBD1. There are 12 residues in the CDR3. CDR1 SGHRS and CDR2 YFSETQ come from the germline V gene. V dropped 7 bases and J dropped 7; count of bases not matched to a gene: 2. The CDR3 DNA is TGCGCCAGCGGGGGACAGGGTGAAAAACTGTTTTTT. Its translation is CASGGQGEKLFF.

CDR3: CASSLFSGGGGLAKNIQYF. The DNA of the CDR3 is TGTGCCAGCAGTTTATTTTCAGGGGGCGGGGGCCTAGCCAAAAACATTCAGTACTTC. This sequence joins TRBV28 and TRBJ2-4; D might be TRBD1 (8 bases). This CDR3 has 19 amino acids. CDR1 is MDHEN and CDR2 is SYDVKM in the germline V gene. The ends were cut back, 1 base at V and 0 bases at J, with 19 bases in the middle.